Shown below are 4 T cell receptor beta chains from a single sample sequenced in a study of regulatory T cells in long-lasting Graves disease. Arm-PCR of CDR3 regions and iRepertoire HTBI primers were used to build TCR beta libraries. TCRdb ran MiXCR on the multiplex PCR reads and lists one entry per CDR3 protein. The table lists around 480,000 distinct CDR3 sequences, roughly 15% of them singletons, with roughly an eighth in the top ten. Noted time point: newly diagnosed GD, antithyroid drugs for less than 3 months. There was RNA extracted from PBMCs, and the TCR library was made from it. These data are also associated with another study on T cells in Graves' hyperthyroidism and ophthalmopathy.

The sequencing here drew on peripheral blood mononuclear cells (PBMCs), taken at new diagnosis, from a patient treated with antithyroid drugs. The receptors were gathered from a middle-aged man with Graves disease.

In its sample, this clonotype was seen many times. The rearrangement joins TRBV2 to TRBJ1-5, with D perhaps matching TRBD1 (5 bases). Germline V CDR1 and CDR2: SNHLY, FYNNEI. Trimming pared 3 bases from V and 9 bases from J, leaving 15 bases between. This CDR3 is 14 amino acids long. CDR3 sequence: CASSEGTRLGPQHF. The CDR3 DNA reads TGTGCCAGCAGTGAGGGGACGCGTCTGGGGCCCCAGCATTTT.

This clonotype has more than one count but fewer than ten. This chain connects TRBV12-3 or TRBV12-4 to TRBJ1-4, with TRBD1 identical over 9 bases. CDR3 size: 15 residues. The V segment lost 2 bases and the J segment 8 bases; nucleotides outside the gene matches: 6. CDR3 bases: TGTGCCAGCAGTTTAAGGGGACAGGGATCCGAAAAACTGTTTTTT. It translates to CASSLRGQGSEKLFF.

Ten or more counts support this clonotype. The chain uses TRBV20-1 and TRBJ2-5; TRBD2 is a possible D gene (5 bases). CDR3 length: 12 amino acids. Germline values: CDR1 DFQATT, CDR2 SNEGSKA (reference sequence). V was cut by 6 bases and J by 0 bases, with 8 bases left in between. The chain's CDR3 is CSASGNQETQYF. In DNA, the CDR3 is TGCAGTGCATCCGGGAACCAAGAGACCCAGTACTTC.

This clonotype was picked up many times. CDR3 loop: CASSDGRGNYEQYF. The CDR3 bases are TGTGCCAGCAGTGACGGTAGGGGTAACTACGAGCAGTACTTC. This chain uses TRBV12-3 or TRBV12-4 with TRBJ2-7; a weak D match, TRBD1 (5 bases). The CDR3 extends over 14 amino acids. With 5 bases removed from V and 3 bases from J, the gap between germline ends came to 14 bases.